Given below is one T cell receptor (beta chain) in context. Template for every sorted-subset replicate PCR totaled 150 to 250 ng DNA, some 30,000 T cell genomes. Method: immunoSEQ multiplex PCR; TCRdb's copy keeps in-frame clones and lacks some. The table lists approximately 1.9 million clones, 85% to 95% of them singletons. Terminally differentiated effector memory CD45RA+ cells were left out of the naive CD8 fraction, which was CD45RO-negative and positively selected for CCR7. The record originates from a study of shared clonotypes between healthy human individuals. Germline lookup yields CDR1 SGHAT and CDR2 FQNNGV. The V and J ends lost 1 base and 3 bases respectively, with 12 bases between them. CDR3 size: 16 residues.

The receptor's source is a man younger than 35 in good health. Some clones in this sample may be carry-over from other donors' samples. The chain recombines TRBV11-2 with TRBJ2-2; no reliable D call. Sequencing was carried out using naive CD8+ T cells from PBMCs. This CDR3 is CASSLGRIGYTGELFF. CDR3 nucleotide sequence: TGTGCCAGCAGCTTAGGACGGATAGGGTACACCGGGGAGCTGTTTTTT.